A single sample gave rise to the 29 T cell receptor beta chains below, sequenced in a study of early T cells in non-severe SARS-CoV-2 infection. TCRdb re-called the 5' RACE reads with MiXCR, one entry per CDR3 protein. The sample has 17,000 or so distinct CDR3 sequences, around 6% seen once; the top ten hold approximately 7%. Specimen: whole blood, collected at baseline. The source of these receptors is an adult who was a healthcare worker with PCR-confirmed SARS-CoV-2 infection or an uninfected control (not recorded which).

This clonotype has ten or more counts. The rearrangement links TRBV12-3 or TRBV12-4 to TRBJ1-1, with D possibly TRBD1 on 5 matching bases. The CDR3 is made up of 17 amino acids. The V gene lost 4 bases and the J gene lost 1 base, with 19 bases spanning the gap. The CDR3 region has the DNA TGTGCCAGCAGTTCCCCCCTCAGACAGCCCTGGAACACTGAAGCTTTCTTT. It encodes CASSSPLRQPWNTEAFF.

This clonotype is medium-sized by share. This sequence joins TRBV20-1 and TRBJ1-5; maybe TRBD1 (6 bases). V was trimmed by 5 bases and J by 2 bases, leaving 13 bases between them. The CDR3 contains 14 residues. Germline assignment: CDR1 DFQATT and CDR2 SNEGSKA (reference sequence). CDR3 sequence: CSAVGAGRNQPQHF. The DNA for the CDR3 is TGCAGTGCTGTGGGGGCCGGACGCAATCAGCCCCAGCATTTT.

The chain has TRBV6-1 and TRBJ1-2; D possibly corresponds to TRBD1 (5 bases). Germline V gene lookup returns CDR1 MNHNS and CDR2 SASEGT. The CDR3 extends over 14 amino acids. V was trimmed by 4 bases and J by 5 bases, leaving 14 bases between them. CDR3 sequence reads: CASSVQAGGYGYTF. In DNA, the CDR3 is TGTGCCAGCAGTGTCCAGGCGGGGGGTTATGGCTACACCTTC.

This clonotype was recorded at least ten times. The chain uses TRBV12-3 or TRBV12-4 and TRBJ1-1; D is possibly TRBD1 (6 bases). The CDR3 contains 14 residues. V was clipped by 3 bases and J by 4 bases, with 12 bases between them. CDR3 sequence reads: CASSFGGGSTEAFF. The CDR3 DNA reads TGTGCCAGCAGTTTTGGAGGGGGGAGCACTGAAGCTTTCTTT.

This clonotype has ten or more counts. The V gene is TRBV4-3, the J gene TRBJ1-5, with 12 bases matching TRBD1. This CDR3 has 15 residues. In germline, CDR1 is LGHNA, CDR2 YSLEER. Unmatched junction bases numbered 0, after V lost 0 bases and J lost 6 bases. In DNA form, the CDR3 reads TGCGCCAGCAGCCAAGAGGGACAGGGGGCTCAGCCCCAGCATTTT. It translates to CASSQEGQGAQPQHF.

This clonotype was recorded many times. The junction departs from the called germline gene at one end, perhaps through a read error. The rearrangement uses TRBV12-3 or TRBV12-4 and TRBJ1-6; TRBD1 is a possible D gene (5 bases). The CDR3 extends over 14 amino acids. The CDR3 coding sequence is TGTGCCAGCAGTCCAGGGACGGTGAATTCAGCCCTCCACTTT. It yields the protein CASSPGTVNSALHF.

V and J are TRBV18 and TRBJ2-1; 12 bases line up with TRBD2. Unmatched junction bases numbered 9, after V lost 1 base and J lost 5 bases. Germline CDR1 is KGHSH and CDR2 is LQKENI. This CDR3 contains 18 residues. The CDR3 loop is CASSPRLAGGKTHNEQFF. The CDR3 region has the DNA TGTGCCAGCTCACCACGGCTAGCGGGGGGGAAAACCCACAATGAGCAGTTCTTC.

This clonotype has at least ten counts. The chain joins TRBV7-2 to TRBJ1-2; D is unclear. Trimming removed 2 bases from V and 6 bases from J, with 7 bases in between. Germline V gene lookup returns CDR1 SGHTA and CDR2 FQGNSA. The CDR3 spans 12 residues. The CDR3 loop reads CASSLYGNGYTF. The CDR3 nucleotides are TGTGCCAGCAGCTTATATGGGAATGGCTACACCTTC.

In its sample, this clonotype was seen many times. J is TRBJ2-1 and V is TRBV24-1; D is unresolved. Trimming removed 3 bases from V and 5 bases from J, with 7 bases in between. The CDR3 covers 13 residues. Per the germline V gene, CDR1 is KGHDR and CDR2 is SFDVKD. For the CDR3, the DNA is TGTGCCACCAGTGATCCACCGCACAATGAGCAGTTCTTC. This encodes CATSDPPHNEQFF.

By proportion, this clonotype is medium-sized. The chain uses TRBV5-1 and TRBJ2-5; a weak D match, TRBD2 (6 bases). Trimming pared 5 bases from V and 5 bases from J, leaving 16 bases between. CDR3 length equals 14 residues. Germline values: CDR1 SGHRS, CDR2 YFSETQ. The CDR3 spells CASRGTLGEETQYF. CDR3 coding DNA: TGCGCCAGCAGGGGGACTCTCGGGGAGGAGACCCAGTACTTC.

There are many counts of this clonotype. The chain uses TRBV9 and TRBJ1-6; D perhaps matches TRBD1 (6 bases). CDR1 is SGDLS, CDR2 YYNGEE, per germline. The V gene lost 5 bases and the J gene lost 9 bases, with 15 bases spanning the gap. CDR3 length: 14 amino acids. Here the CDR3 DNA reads TGTGCCAGCAGTCCAGGGGATTTGACTTCACCCCTCCACTTT. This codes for CASSPGDLTSPLHF.

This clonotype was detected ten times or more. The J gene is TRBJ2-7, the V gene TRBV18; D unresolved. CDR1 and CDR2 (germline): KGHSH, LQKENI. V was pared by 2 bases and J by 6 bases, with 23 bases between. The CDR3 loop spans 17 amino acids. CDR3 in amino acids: CASSPLACTAVNCEQYF. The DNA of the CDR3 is TGTGCCAGCTCACCATTAGCTTGCACAGCCGTTAATTGCGAGCAGTACTTC.

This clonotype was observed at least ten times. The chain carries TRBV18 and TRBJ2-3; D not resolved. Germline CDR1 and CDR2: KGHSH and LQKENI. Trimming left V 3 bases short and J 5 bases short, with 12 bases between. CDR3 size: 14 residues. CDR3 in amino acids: CASSPVRVEDTQYF. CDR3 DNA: TGTGCCAGCTCACCGGTAAGGGTAGAAGATACGCAGTATTTT.

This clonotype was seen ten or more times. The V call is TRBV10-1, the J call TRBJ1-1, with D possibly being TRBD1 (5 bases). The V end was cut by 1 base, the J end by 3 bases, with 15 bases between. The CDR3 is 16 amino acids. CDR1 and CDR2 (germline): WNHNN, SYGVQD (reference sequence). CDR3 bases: TGCGCCAGCAGTGAGTGGATCCCGTTCAGGGACACTGAAGCTTTCTTT. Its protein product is CASSEWIPFRDTEAFF.

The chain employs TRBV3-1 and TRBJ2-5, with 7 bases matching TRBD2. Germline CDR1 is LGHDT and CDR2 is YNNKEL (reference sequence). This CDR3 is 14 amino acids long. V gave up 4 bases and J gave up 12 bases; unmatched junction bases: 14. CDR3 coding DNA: TGTGCCAGCAGCCCGCAGCGGGGACCAGGGAAGAAGTACTTC. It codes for CASSPQRGPGKKYF.

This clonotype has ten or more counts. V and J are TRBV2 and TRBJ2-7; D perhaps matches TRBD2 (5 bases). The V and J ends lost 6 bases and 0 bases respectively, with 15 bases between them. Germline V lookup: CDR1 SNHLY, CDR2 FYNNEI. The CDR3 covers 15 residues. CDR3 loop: CASREVARLSYEQYF. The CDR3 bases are TGTGCCAGCAGGGAGGTCGCCAGACTCTCCTACGAGCAGTACTTC.

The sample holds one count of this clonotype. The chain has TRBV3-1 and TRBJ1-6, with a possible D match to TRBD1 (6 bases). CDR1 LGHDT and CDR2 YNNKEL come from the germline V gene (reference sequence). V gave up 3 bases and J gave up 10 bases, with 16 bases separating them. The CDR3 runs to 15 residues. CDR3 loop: CASSQFTGSGSPLHF. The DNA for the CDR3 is TGTGCCAGCAGCCAGTTCACAGGGAGTGGGTCACCCCTCCACTTT.

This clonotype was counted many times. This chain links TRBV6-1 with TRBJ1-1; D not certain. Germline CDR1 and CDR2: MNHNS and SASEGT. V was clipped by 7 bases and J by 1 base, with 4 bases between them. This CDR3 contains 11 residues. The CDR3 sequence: CASNWNTEAFF. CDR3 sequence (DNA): TGTGCCAGCAATTGGAACACTGAAGCTTTCTTT.

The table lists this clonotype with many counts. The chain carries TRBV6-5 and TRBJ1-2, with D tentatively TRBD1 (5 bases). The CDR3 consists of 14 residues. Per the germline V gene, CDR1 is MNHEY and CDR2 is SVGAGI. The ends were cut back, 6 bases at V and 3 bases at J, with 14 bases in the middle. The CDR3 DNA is TGTGCCAGCAGGACCTTCGGGGCCGACTATGGCTACACCTTC. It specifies CASRTFGADYGYTF.

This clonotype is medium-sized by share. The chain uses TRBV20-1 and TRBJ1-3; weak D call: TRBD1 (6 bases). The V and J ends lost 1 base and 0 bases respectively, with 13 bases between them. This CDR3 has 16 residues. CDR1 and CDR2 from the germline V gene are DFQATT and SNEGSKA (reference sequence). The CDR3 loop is CSARGTAWGSGNTIYF. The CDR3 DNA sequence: TGCAGTGCTAGAGGGACAGCCTGGGGCTCTGGAAACACCATATATTTT.

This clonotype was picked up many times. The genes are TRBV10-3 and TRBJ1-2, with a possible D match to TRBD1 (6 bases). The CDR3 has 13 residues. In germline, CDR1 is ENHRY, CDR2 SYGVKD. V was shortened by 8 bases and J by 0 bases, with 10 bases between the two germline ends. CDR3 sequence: CAIWKGANYGYTF. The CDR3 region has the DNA TGTGCCATCTGGAAGGGGGCTAACTATGGCTACACCTTC.

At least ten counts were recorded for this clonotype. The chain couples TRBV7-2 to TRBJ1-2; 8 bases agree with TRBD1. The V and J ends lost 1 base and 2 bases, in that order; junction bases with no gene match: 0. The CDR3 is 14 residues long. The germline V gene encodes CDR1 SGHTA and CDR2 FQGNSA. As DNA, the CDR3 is TGTGCCAGCAGCTTAGGACAGGGGAACTATGGCTACACCTTC. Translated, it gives CASSLGQGNYGYTF.

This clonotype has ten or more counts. The CDR3 nucleotides are TGCGCCAGCAGGGCAGGGGGCGAAACTGAAGCTTTCTTT. Translating it yields CASRAGGETEAFF. The V call is TRBV10-1, the J call TRBJ1-1, with 8 positions matching TRBD1. The CDR3 length is 13 residues. Germline V gives CDR1 WNHNN, CDR2 SYGVQD (reference sequence). V shed 6 bases, J shed 5 bases, and the junction held 5 bases outside the gene matches.

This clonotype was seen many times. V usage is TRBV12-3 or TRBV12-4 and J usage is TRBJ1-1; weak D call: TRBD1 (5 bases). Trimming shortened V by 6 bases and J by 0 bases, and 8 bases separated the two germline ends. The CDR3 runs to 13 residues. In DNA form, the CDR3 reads TGTGCCAGCAGGCGGACACTGAACACTGAAGCTTTCTTT. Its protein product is CASRRTLNTEAFF.

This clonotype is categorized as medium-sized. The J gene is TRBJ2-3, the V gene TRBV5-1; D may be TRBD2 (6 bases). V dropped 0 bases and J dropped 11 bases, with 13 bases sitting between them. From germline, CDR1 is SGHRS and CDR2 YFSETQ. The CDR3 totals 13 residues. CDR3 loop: CASSLDGRGKQYF. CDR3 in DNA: TGCGCCAGCAGCTTGGATGGGCGGGGTAAGCAGTATTTT.

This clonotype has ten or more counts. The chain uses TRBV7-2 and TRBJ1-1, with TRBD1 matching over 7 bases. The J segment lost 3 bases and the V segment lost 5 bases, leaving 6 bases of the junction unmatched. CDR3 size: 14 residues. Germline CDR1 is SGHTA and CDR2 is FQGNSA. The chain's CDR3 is CASSHDRADTEAFF. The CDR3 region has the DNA TGTGCCAGCAGCCACGACAGGGCAGACACTGAAGCTTTCTTT.

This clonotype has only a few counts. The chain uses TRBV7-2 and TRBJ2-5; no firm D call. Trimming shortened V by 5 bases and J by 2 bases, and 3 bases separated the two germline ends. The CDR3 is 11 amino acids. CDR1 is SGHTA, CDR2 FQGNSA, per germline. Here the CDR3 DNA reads TGTGCCAGCAGCGCGCAAGAGACCCAGTACTTC. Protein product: CASSAQETQYF.

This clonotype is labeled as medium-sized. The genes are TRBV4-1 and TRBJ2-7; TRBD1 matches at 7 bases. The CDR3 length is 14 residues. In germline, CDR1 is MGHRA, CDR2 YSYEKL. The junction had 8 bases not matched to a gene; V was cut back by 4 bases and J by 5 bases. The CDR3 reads CASSPRQGLDEQYF. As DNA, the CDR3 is TGCGCCAGCAGCCCTCGACAGGGATTGGACGAGCAGTACTTC.

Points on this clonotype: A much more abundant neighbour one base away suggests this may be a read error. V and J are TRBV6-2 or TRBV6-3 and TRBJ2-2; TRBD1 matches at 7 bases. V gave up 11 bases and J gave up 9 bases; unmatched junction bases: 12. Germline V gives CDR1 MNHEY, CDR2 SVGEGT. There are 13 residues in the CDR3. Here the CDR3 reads CAGRQGDPWELFF. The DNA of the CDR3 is TGTGCCGGACGGCAGGGGGACCCCTGGGAGCTGTTTTTT.